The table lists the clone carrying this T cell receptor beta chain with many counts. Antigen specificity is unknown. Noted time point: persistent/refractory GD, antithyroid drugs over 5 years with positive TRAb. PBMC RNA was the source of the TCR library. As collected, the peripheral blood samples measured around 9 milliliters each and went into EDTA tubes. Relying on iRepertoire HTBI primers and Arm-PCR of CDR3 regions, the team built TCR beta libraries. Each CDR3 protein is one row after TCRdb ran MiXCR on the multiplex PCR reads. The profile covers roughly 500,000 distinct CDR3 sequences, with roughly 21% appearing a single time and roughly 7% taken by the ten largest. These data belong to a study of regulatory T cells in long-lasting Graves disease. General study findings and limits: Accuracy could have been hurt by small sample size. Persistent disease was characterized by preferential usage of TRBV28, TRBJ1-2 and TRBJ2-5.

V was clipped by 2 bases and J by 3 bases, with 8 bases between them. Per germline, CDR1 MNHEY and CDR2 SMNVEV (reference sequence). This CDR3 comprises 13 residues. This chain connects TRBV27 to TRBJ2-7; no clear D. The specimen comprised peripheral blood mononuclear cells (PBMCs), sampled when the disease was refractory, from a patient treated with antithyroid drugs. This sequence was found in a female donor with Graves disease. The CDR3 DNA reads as TGTGCCAGCAGTTTAACGGCAGTCTACGAGCAGTACTTC. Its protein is CASSLTAVYEQYF.